Listed here is a single T cell receptor (beta chain). What it recognizes is unknown. Time point given: patch test 1, 2 weeks after DPC sensitization. Treatment noted: therapeutic diphenylcyclopropenone sensitization with weekly scalp DPC. Participating donors were patients with alopecia, aged 18 to 70 years, considered appropriate candidates for DPC. The sample is drawn from a study of human T cells and chemical hapten exposure. General observations from the study: TCRs exceeding 1 in 1000 frequency stayed unchanged with DPC sensitization.

TCRdb recomputed calls from the RACE reads with MiXCR, one row per CDR3 protein. The sample has around 300,000 distinct CDR3 sequences, roughly 6.9% seen once; the top ten hold 8% to 9%. CDR1 LGHNA and CDR2 YSLEER come from the germline V gene. V shed 1 base and J 3 bases; nucleotides not matched to a gene: 7. This CDR3 has 16 amino acids. The source of this sequence is a woman between 18 and 30 years old with alopecia areata. Some clones in this sample may be carry-over from other donors' samples. Sequencing used whole blood, obtained in connection with sensitization to the hapten diphenylcyclopropenone (DPC). The chain combines TRBV4-3 with TRBJ2-7; 9 bases line up with TRBD1. The CDR3 sequence is CASSQAHGTGHYEQYF. For the CDR3, the DNA is TGCGCCAGCAGCCAAGCCCATGGGACAGGGCACTACGAGCAGTACTTC.